This entry concerns a single TCR beta chain. What it binds is unknown. Method: immunoSEQ multiplex PCR; TCRdb's copy keeps in-frame clones and lacks some. The sample gives 60,000 to 95,000 clones, 85% to 95% of which show up once; less than 0.16% is in the top ten. The data belong to a study of human versus mouse CDR3 diversity and MHC coevolution. Overall study findings and caveats: Compared with mice, human CDR3s carried more deletions and insertions on average. Most of the three human donors had the lowest clonal inequality. Human T cells underwent selection on about six different MHC II alleles.

The junction had 7 bases not matched to a gene; V was cut back by 3 bases and J by 5 bases. CDR1 is GTSNPN and CDR2 is SVGIG in the germline V gene (reference sequence). The CDR3 consists of 15 residues. Naive CD4 T cells were sorted as CD45RO-negative, CD62L-positive. The sequencing sample was made of naive CD4+ T cells from blood. Described subset: CD45RO-negative CD62L-positive naive CD4 T cells. The chain combines TRBV30 with TRBJ2-2; 9 bases agree with TRBD1. This receptor was obtained from a person between 30 and 69 years old in good health. CDR3 amino acids: CAWSRDREKTGELFF. The CDR3 nucleotides are TGTGCCTGGAGCCGGGACAGGGAAAAAACCGGGGAGCTGTTTTTT.